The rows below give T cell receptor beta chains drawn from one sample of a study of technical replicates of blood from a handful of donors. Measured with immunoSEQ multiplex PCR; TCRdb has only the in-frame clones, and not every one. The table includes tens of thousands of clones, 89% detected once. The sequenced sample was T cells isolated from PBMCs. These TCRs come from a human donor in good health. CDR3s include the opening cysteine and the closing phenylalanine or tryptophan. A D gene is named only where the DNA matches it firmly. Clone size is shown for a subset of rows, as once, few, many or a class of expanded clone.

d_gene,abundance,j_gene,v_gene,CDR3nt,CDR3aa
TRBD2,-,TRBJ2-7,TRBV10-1,TGCGCCACTTGGACTAGCTGCTACGAGCAGTACTTC,CATWTSCYEQYF
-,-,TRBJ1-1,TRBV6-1,TGTGCCACGGCAGGGGTCCCACGGAACACTGAAGCTTTCTTT,CATAGVPRNTEAFF
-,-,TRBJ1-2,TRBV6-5,TGTGCCAGCAGGGTTACAGGAAATGGCTACACCTTC,CASRVTGNGYTF
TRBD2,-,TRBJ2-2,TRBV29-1,TGCAGCGTCCCGGGGGGGGTTCAGAACACCGGGGAGCTGTTTTTT,CSVPGGVQNTGELFF
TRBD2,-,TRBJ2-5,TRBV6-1,TGTGCCAGCAGTGAAGCTAGCGGGAGTTGGGAGACCCAGTACTTC,CASSEASGSWETQYF
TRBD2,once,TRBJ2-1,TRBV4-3,TGCGCCAGCAGCCAAGATTTGGCGGGAGGGTACAATGAGCAGTTCTTC,CASSQDLAGGYNEQFF
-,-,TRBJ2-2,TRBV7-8,TGTGCCAGCAGCTTACAACTCGGGGAGACCGGGGAGCTGTTTTTT,CASSLQLGETGELFF
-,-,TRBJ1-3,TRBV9,TGTGCCAGCAGCGTAGACAGGAATACTGGAAACACCATATATTTT,CASSVDRNTGNTIYF
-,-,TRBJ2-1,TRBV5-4,TGTGCCAGCAGAATATCCGGGACAGTTCCTAGCGATGAGCAGTTCTTC,CASRISGTVPSDEQFF
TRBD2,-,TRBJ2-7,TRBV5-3,TGTGCCAGAAGCTTGAATCTAGCGGGTTGGGACTACGAGCAGTACTTC,CARSLNLAGWDYEQYF
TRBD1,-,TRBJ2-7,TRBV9,TGTGCCAGCAGCGAGGAGGACAGGAGCTACGAGCAGTACTTC,CASSEEDRSYEQYF
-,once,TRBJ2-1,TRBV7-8,TGTGCCAGCAGCTTACTTGTCGATGAGCAGTTCTTC,CASSLLVDEQFF
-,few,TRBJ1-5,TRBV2,TGTGCCAGCAGTGAGGAGAACGGTGCCCAGCCCCAGCATTTT,CASSEENGAQPQHF
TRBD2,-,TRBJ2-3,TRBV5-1,TGCGCCAGCAGCTTGGCGGGAGGTGCAGATACGCAGTATTTT,CASSLAGGADTQYF
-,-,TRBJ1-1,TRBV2,TGTGCCAGCAAGTCCGGGAGTGGAACTGAAGCTTTCTTT,CASKSGSGTEAFF
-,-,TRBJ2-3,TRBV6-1,TGTGCCAGCAGTGAAGCTATATATAGCGTAGTTTCCCCAGATACGCAGTATTTT,CASSEAIYSVVSPDTQYF
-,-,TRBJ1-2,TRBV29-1,TGCAGCGTTGTAAACCCGGGGTACCCCTATGGCTACACCTTC,CSVVNPGYPYGYTF
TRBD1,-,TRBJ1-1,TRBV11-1,TGTGCCAGCAGCAAGAGGGACAGCCAAGGTCGGAACACTGAAGCTTTCTTT,CASSKRDSQGRNTEAFF
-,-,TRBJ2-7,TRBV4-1,TGCGCCAGCAGCCAAGTGGTTTGGGGCGGATCGGCCTACGAGCAGTACTTC,CASSQVVWGGSAYEQYF
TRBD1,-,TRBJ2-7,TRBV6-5,TGTGCCAGCAGTAGGGACAGCCACGAGCAGTACTTC,CASSRDSHEQYF
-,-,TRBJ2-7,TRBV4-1,TGCGCCAGCAGCCAAGAGTCCGGGTACGAGCAGTACTTC,CASSQESGYEQYF
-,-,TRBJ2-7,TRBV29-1,TGCAGCGTTGAAGATAAAAGGCGGAGGGACGAGCAGTACTTC,CSVEDKRRRDEQYF
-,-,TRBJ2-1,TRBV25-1,TGTGCCAGCAGTGATGCTAGGGCGACAGGAGGCAATGAGCAGTTCTTC,CASSDARATGGNEQFF